This entry lists 5 T cell receptor beta chains sequenced from one sample in a study of regulatory T cells in long-lasting Graves disease. Time point indicated: newly diagnosed GD, antithyroid drugs for less than 3 months. PBMCs provided the RNA from which the TCR library was made. Both iRepertoire HTBI primers and Arm-PCR of CDR3 regions were used to build the TCR beta libraries. TCRdb passed the multiplex PCR reads through MiXCR, listing each CDR3 protein once. Of a few hundred thousand distinct CDR3 sequences in the sample, over 15% were seen once. Separately, the same data were catalogued under a study of T cells in Graves' hyperthyroidism and ophthalmopathy.

The sample in question was peripheral blood mononuclear cells (PBMCs), obtained at new diagnosis, from a patient treated with antithyroid drugs. These receptors originate from a man aged 35-49 years with Graves disease.

This clonotype was seen only a few times. A read error may explain this, as a much larger clone is one base away. This chain links TRBV5-5 with TRBJ2-3, with D tentatively TRBD1 or TRBD2 (6 bases each). The ends were cut back, 4 bases at V and 5 bases at J, with 17 bases in the middle. Germline V gene data show CDR1 as SGHKS and CDR2 as YYEKEE (reference sequence). The length of the CDR3 is 15 residues. CDR3 region: CASSQIGGRIDTQYF. The DNA for the CDR3 is TGTGCCAGCAGCCAGATCGGGGGCAGGATAGATACGCAGTATTTT.

About this clonotype itself: A read error is likely here: a far larger clone is one base away. The rearrangement joins TRBV28 to TRBJ1-2; D may be TRBD1 (5 bases). With 6 bases removed from V and 7 bases from J, the gap between germline ends came to 21 bases. The germline V gene encodes CDR1 MDHEN and CDR2 SYDVKM. CDR3 length: 15 amino acids. The CDR3, as DNA: TGTGCCAGCAGCTCCGGGGGGACCGCACGGGTTGGCTACACCTTC. It encodes CASSSGGTARVGYTF.

This clonotype was detected many times. The chain links TRBV20-1 to TRBJ1-2; D possibly corresponds to TRBD1 (6 bases). Trimming removed 4 bases from V and 4 bases from J, with 13 bases in between. Germline assignment: CDR1 DFQATT and CDR2 SNEGSKA (reference sequence). The CDR3 has 13 amino acids. CDR3 protein: CSANQGFVYGYTF. In nucleotides, the CDR3 is TGCAGTGCTAACCAGGGGTTCGTCTATGGCTACACCTTC.

Ten or more counts support this clonotype. The V call is TRBV28, the J call TRBJ1-2, with D uncertain. Per germline, CDR1 MDHEN and CDR2 SYDVKM. This CDR3 is built from 13 residues. Deletions cut 1 base from V and 5 bases from J, with 8 bases between. This CDR3 reads CASSLFVGYGYTF. The CDR3 region has the DNA TGTGCCAGCAGTTTATTCGTGGGGTATGGCTACACCTTC.

This clonotype was counted a few times. V is TRBV28 and J is TRBJ2-7, with TRBD1 as a possible D gene (6 bases). V shed 7 bases and J shed 0 bases, with 16 bases lying between them. Germline loops: CDR1 MDHEN, CDR2 SYDVKM. CDR3 length: 15 residues. CDR3 amino acids: CASTETGTGSYEQYF. The CDR3 DNA sequence: TGTGCCAGCACCGAAACAGGGACGGGCTCCTACGAGCAGTACTTC.